This entry is about one T cell receptor beta chain. Its antigen remains unidentified. The sample originates from a study of cytomegalovirus exposure and HLA in healthy donors. Background on the study: Earlier, 150 million to 200 million T cells were analyzed, and 117 million unique TCR beta sequences were found among them. General study results and limits: Data from an earlier analysis indicated that most TCR beta V segments were productive either about 87% or about 30% of the time. A few of the chains that were CMV-associated were confirmed in vitro to be specific for CMV antigens. Because they were indistinguishable, some V segments, including TRBV6-2 and TRBV6-3, were excluded.

With 6 bases removed from V and 5 bases from J, the gap between germline ends came to 10 bases. The CDR3 extends over 12 amino acids. Germline-derived CDR1 and CDR2 are MNHEY and SVGAGI. The PCR contained 60 Vbeta and 13 Jbeta primers. TCRdb keeps only in-frame clones here, not all; method: immunoSEQ multiplex PCR. The sample has 100,000 to 150,000 clones; over 9.5% are singletons. This chain uses TRBV6-5 with TRBJ1-2, with D possibly TRBD1 on 6 matching bases. This TCR came from a young woman in good health and CMV-seropositive. Specimen: PBMCs. CDR3 in amino acids: CASSRQGYGYTF. In DNA, the CDR3 is TGTGCCAGCAGCCGCCAGGGGTATGGCTACACCTTC.